These T cell receptor beta chains were read from a single sample in a study of vaccination and CD4 T cells after COVID-19. TCRdb re-called the PCR reads with MiXCR, one entry per CDR3 protein. The sample records some 11,000 distinct CDR3 sequences, under 75% being singletons. Their specific antigens are unknown. The sequences come from CD4+ T cells from blood, cultured in vitro, collected before SARS-CoV-2 vaccination. The source of these receptors is a human donor who had recovered from COVID-19. CDR3s include the opening cysteine and the closing phenylalanine or tryptophan. A D gene is named only where the DNA matches it firmly. Part of the rows lack a size; the others show once, few, many or a class for expanded clones.

TRBV24-1	NA	NA	TRBJ2-3	TGTGCCACCAGTGATCCCCATAAAGACGAGTTCACAGATACGCAGTATTTT	CATSDPHKDEFTDTQYF
TRBV7-8	NA	TRBD2	TRBJ2-1	TGTGCCAGCAGCTTGGGACTAGCGGGAGGGCCGACTCCGTTCTTC	CASSLGLAGGPTPFF
TRBV20-1	NA	TRBD2	TRBJ2-7	TGCAGCCCGACTAGCGGCTCCTACGAGCAGTACTTC	CSPTSGSYEQYF
TRBV7-9	once	TRBD1	TRBJ1-2	TGTGCCAGCAGCCCAACAGGGGTTAATGGCTACACCTTC	CASSPTGVNGYTF
TRBV7-2	few	NA	TRBJ2-7	TGTGCCAGCAAGCGTGGAGGGGAGCCCTACGAGCAGTACTTC	CASKRGGEPYEQYF
TRBV7-2	NA	NA	TRBJ1-2	TGTGCCAGCAGCTTATCCAGCTATGGCTACACCTTC	CASSLSSYGYTF
TRBV27	NA	NA	TRBJ2-2	TGTGCCAGCAGTTTGGTGGCGGCAGGGCACCACGGGGAGCTGTTTTTT	CASSLVAAGHHGELFF
TRBV6-2/TRBV6-3	NA	TRBD2	TRBJ2-7	TGTGCCAGCAGTTACGGACTAGCGGGAGGTATCAACGAGCAGTACTTC	CASSYGLAGGINEQYF
TRBV11-1	NA	TRBD2	TRBJ2-7	TGTGCCAGCAGCTTGGGGACTAGCGGGAGATACTACGAGCAGTACTTC	CASSLGTSGRYYEQYF
TRBV6-5	few	NA	TRBJ2-7	TGTGCCAGCAGTTTAAGGGCTTATCCGGGGGACGAGCAGTACTTC	CASSLRAYPGDEQYF
TRBV7-2	NA	NA	TRBJ1-1	TGTGCCAGCAGACAAAACATGAACACTGAAGCTTTCTTT	CASRQNMNTEAFF
TRBV6-1	NA	NA	TRBJ1-6	TGTGCCAGCAACGGAGGGGGCTATAATTCACCCCTCCACTTT	CASNGGGYNSPLHF
TRBV7-2	NA	NA	TRBJ2-1	TGTGCCAGCAGCTTAGTTAGCGACTCTTACAATGAGCAGTTCTTC	CASSLVSDSYNEQFF
TRBV6-5	few	NA	TRBJ2-5	TGTGCCAGCAGTTACCGGCTGGGAGAGACCCAGTACTTC	CASSYRLGETQYF
TRBV6-2/TRBV6-3	NA	TRBD2	TRBJ2-7	TGTGCCAGCAGTTACTTACGCGGGAGCGGCGGCGAGCAGTACTTC	CASSYLRGSGGEQYF
TRBV20-1	NA	TRBD1	TRBJ1-5	TGCACTGCTATAGTGACAGGGGCGATAAATCAGCCCCAGCATTTT	CTAIVTGAINQPQHF
TRBV6-1	NA	TRBD1	TRBJ1-4	TGTGCCAGCAGTGAGGGACAGGCGGCAACTAATGAAAAACTGTTTTTT	CASSEGQAATNEKLFF
TRBV7-3	NA	TRBD2	TRBJ2-1	TGTGCCAGCAGCTTCTCCCTAGCGGGGGCCGGGAATGAGCAGTTCTTC	CASSFSLAGAGNEQFF
TRBV20-1	once	NA	TRBJ1-2	TGCAGTGCTAGAGATAGTGAGGGTCGTGGCTACACCTTC	CSARDSEGRGYTF
TRBV4-2	NA	NA	TRBJ2-7	TGTGCCAGCAGCCAAGATTCCTCAAATGTAGGAGGGAGGTACGAGCAGTACTTC	CASSQDSSNVGGRYEQYF
TRBV20-1	NA	TRBD1	TRBJ1-4	TGCAGTGCGATTAGGGACAGGGTGGATGAAAAACTGTTTTTT	CSAIRDRVDEKLFF
TRBV6-1	few	NA	TRBJ1-5	TGTGCCAGCAGTCGTCTCTCGGGAATTCAGCCCCAGCATTTT	CASSRLSGIQPQHF